The clone carrying this T cell receptor (beta chain) showed up many times. The sample originates from a study of blood T cell repertoires in COVID-19. Germline V lookup: CDR1 SGHDN, CDR2 FVKESK. V gave up 4 bases and J gave up 0 bases, with 9 bases separating them. CDR3 size: 14 residues. How the authors handled the data: The assay estimated nucleated cells by amplifying reference gene primers. The protocol was immunoSEQ multiplex PCR, while the TCRdb copy is restricted to in-frame clones and leaves out a portion. V, J and clone size derive from that table, while D and trimming were established from the DNA sequence. Of hundreds of thousands of clones listed, around nine tenths were seen once; the top ten hold about 6%. Cohorts were based on clinical histories the participants reported.

The source is a woman aged 40-49 years who had recovered from COVID-19. The sample taken for sequencing was PBMCs or T cells enriched from blood (not recorded which). J is TRBJ1-2 and V is TRBV14; D might be TRBD1 (6 bases). The CDR3 reads CASSRTASNYGYTF. The CDR3 nucleotides read TGTGCCAGCAGCCGGACAGCATCTAACTATGGCTACACCTTC. The full variable domain, its missing parts supplied by reference TRBV14 and TRBJ1-2, is EAGVTQFPSHSVIEKGQTVTLRCDPISGHDNLYWYRRVMGKEIKFLLHFVKESKQDESGMPNNRFLAERTGGTYSTLKVQPAELEDSGVYFCASSRTASNYGYTFGSGTRLTVV.